This entry describes one T cell receptor (beta chain). Its matching antigen is unknown. This sample was taken from a study of STAT5B mutations in CD4+ large granular lymphocyte leukemia. Study in general: The CDR3 'QG' motif was associated with a particular HLA allele among healthy donors. Study-level findings and limits: No patients shared main leukemic clonotypes, though roughly 27% appeared at low frequency elsewhere. Without HLA matching, higher CD4+ than CD8+ T-LGLL clonality could reflect small sample size. TRBV06-family usage was enriched in top patient clones (8/27) versus controls (2/35).

Sequencing used immunoSEQ multiplex PCR; TCRdb keeps in-frame clones, though not all of them. Of roughly 35,000 clones listed, approximately 71% are singletons. Germline assignment: CDR1 LGHNT and CDR2 FRNRAP. Deletions cut 2 bases from V and 8 bases from J, with 13 bases between. This CDR3 has 14 amino acids. Input material: CD4+ T cells from blood buffy coats. The chain combines TRBV12-5 with TRBJ2-1, with unresolved D. This TCR came from a human donor in good health. The chain's CDR3 is CASGLTPIQDEQFF. The CDR3 nucleotides are TGTGCTAGTGGTTTGACCCCGATCCAAGATGAGCAGTTCTTC.